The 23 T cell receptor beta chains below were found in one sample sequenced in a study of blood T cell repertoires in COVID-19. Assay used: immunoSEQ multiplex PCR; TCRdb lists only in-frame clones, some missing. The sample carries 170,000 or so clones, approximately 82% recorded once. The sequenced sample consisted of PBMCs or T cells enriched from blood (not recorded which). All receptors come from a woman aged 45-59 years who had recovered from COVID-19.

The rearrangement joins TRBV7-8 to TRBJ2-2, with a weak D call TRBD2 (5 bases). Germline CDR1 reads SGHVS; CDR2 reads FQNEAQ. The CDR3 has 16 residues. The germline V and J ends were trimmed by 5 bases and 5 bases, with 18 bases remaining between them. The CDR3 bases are TGTGCCAGCAGCCCGACGGACCGGGGATGGACCGGGGAGCTGTTTTTT. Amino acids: CASSPTDRGWTGELFF.

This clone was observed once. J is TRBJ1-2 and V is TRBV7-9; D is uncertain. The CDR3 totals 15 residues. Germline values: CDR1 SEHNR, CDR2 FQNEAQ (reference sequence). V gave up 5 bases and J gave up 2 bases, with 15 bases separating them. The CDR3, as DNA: TGTGCCAGCAGCCCTAGAGTGGCGGAAAACTATGGCTACACCTTC. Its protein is CASSPRVAENYGYTF. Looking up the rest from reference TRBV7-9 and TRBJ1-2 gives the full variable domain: DTGVSQNPRHKITKRGQNVTFRCDPISEHNRLYWYRQTLGQGPEFLTYFQNEAQLEKSRLLSDRFSAERPKGSFSTLEIQRTEQGDSAMYLCASSPRVAENYGYTFGSGTRLTVV.

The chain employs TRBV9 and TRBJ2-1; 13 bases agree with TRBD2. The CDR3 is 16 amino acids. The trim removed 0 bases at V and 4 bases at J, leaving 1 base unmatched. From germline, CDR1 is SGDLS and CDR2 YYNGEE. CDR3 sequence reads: CASSVGTSGSYNEQFF. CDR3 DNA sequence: TGTGCCAGCAGCGTAGGGACTAGCGGGAGTTACAATGAGCAGTTCTTC.

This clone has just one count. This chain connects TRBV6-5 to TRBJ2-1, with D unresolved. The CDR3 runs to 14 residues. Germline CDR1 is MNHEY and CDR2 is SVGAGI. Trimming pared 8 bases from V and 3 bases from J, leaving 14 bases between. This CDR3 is CASVKYSHYNEQFF. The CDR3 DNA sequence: TGTGCCAGCGTTAAGTACTCTCACTACAATGAGCAGTTCTTC.

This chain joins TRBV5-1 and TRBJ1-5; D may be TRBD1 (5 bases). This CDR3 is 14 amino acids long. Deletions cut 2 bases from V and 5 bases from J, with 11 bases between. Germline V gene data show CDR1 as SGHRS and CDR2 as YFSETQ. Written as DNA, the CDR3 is TGCGCCAGCAGCTTTTCGGGGGACGATCAGCCCCAGCATTTT. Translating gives CASSFSGDDQPQHF.

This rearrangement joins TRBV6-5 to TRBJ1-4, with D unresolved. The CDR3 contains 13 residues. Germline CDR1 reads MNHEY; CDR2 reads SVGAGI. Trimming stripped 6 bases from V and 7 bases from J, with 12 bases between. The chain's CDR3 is CASRKAGAEKLFF. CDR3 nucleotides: TGTGCCAGCAGGAAGGCAGGCGCTGAAAAACTGTTTTTT.

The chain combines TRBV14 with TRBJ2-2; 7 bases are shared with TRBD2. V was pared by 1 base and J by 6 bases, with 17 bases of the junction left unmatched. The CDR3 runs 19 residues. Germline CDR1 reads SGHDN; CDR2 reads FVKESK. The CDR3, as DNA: TGTGCCAGCAGCCAAGTTTTTATTTGGTCGGCGGGAGACCCCGGGGAGCTGTTTTTT. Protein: CASSQVFIWSAGDPGELFF. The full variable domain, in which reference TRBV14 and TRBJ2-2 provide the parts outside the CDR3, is EAGVTQFPSHSVIEKGQTVTLRCDPISGHDNLYWYRRVMGKEIKFLLHFVKESKQDESGMPNNRFLAERTGGTYSTLKVQPAELEDSGVYFCASSQVFIWSAGDPGELFFGEGSRLTVL.

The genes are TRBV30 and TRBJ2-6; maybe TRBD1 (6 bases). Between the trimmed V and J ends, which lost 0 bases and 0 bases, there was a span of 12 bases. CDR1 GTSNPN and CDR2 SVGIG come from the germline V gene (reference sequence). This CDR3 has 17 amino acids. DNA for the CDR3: TGTGCCTGGAGTGTCACGGGACAAAGCTCTGGGGCCAACGTCCTGACTTTC. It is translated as CAWSVTGQSSGANVLTF.

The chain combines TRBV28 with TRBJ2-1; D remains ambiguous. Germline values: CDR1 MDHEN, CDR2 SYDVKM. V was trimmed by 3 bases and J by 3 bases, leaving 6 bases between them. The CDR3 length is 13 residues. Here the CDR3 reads CASSLNSYNEQFF. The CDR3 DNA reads TGTGCCAGCAGTTTGAATAGCTACAATGAGCAGTTCTTC. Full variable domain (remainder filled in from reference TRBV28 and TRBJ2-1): DVKVTQSSRYLVKRTGEKVFLECVQDMDHENMFWYRQDPGLGLRLIYFSYDVKMKEKGDIPEGYSVSREKKERFSLILESASTNQTSMYLCASSLNSYNEQFFGPGTRLTVL.

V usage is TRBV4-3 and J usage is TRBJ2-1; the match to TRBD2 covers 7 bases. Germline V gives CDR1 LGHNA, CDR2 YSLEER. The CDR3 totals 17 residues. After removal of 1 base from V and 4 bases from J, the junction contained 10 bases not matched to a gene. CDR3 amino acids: CASSQVPILAEYNEQFF. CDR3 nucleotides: TGCGCCAGCAGCCAAGTTCCTATCCTAGCGGAATACAATGAGCAGTTCTTC.

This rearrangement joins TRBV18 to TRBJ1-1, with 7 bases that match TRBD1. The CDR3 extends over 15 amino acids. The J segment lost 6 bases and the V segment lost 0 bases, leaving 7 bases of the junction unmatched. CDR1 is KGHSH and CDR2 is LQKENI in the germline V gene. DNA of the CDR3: TGTGCCAGCTCACCACCGACAGGGATCTCCGCTGAAGCTTTCTTT. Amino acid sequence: CASSPPTGISAEAFF.

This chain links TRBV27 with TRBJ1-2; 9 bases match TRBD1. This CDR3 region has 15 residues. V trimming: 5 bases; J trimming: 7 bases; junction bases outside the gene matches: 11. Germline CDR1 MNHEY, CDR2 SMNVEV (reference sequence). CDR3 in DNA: TGTGCCAGCAGTCTTCGGGGACAGGGAAACGGTGGCTACACCTTC. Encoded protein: CASSLRGQGNGGYTF.

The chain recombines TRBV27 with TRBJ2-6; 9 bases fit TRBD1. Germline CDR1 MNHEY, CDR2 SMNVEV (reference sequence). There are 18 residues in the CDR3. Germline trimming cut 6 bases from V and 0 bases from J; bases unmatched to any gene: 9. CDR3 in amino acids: CASRTRQGGFSGANVLTF. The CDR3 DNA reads TGTGCCAGCAGAACGAGACAGGGGGGGTTCTCTGGGGCCAACGTCCTGACTTTC.

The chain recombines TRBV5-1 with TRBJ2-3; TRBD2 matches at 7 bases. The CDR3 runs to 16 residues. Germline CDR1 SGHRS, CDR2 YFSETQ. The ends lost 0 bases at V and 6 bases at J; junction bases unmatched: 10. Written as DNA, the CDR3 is TGCGCCAGCAGCTTGGGGAGTTTGGCGGGAGCGGATACGCAGTATTTT. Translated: CASSLGSLAGADTQYF.

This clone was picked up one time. CDR3 sequence (DNA): TGCGCCAGCACACCCCGACTAGCGGGAGGGTACAATGAGCAGTTCTTC. This gives the protein CASTPRLAGGYNEQFF. The chain joins TRBV10-2 to TRBJ2-1; 14 nucleotides align to TRBD2. CDR3 size: 16 residues. V lost 7 bases, J lost 4 bases, and 6 bases stayed unmatched. The germline V gene encodes CDR1 WSHSY and CDR2 SAAADI.

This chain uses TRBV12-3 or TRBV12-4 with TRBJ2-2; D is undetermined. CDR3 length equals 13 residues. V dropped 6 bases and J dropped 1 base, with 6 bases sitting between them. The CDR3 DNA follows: TGTGCCAGCAGACCAGGGAACACCGGGGAGCTGTTTTTT. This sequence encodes CASRPGNTGELFF.

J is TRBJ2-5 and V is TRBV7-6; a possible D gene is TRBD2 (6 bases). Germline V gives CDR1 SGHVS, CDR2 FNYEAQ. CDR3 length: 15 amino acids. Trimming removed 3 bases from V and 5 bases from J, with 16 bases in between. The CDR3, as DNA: TGTGCCAGCAGCTTGTTGGCGGGACGAGTGGAGACCCAGTACTTC. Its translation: CASSLLAGRVETQYF.

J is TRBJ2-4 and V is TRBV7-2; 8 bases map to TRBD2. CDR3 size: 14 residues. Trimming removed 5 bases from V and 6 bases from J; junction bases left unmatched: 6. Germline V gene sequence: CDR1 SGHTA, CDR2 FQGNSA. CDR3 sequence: CASSRRGGGNIQYF. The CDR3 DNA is TGTGCCAGCAGCCGCCGGGGGGGAGGAAACATTCAGTACTTC.

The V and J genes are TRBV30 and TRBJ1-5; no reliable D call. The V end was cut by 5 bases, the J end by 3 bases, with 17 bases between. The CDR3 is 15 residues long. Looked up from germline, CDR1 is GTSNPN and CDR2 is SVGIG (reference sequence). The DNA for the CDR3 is TGTGCCTGGGGCCCTCGCGGCAGCACCAATCAGCCCCAGCATTTT. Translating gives CAWGPRGSTNQPQHF. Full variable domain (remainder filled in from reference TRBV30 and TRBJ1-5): SQTIHQWPATLVQPVGSPLSLECTVEGTSNPNLYWYRQAAGRGLQLLFYSVGIGQISSEVPQNLSASRPQDRQFILSSKKLLLSDSGFYLCAWGPRGSTNQPQHFGDGTRLSIL.

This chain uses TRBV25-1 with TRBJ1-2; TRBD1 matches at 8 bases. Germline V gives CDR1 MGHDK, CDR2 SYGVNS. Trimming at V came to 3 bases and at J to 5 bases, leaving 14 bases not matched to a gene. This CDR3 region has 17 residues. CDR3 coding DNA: TGTGCCAGCAGTGACTCCCTTGGACAGGGCCGGGAGTATGGCTACACCTTC. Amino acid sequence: CASSDSLGQGREYGYTF.

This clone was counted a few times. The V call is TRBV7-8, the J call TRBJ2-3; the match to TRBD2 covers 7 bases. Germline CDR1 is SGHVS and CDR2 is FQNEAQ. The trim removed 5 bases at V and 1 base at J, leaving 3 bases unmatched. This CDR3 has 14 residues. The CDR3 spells CASSPLAGTDTQYF. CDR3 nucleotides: TGTGCCAGCAGCCCTCTAGCGGGCACAGATACGCAGTATTTT. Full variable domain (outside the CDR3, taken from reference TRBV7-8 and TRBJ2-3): GAGVSQSPRYKVAKRGQDVALRCDPISGHVSLFWYQQALGQGPEFLTYFQNEAQLDKSGLPSDRFFAERPEGSVSTLKIQRTQQEDSAVYLCASSPLAGTDTQYFGPGTRLTVL.

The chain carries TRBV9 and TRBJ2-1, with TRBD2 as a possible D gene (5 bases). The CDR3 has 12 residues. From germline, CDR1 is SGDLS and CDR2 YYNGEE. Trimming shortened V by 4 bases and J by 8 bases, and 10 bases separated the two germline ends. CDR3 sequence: CASSSSSYEQFF. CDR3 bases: TGTGCCAGCAGCTCTAGCAGCTATGAGCAGTTCTTC.

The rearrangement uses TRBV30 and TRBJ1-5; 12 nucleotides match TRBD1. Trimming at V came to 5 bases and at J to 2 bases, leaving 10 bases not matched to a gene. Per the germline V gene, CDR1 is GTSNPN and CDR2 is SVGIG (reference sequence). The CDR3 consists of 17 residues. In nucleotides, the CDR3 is TGTGCCTGGGGCTCGGGACAGGGGGCTTTAGGCAATCAGCCCCAGCATTTT. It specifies CAWGSGQGALGNQPQHF.